The 23 T cell receptor beta chains below were found in one sample sequenced in a study of T cell repertoires in cytomegalovirus infection. TCRdb re-called the reads with MiXCR, one entry per CDR3 protein. The repertoire holds 200,000 to 300,000 distinct CDR3 sequences, with approximately 13% as singletons. Sequenced input: PBMCs. The receptors were sampled from a human donor in good health (CMV status not recorded). Some clones in this sample may be carry-over from other donors' samples.

The V call is TRBV7-2, the J call TRBJ2-1; no firm D call. The CDR3 is 16 amino acids. V lost 1 base to trimming and J lost 1 base, with 11 bases between them. From germline, CDR1 is SGHTA and CDR2 FQGNSA. The CDR3 DNA sequence: TGTGCCAGCAGCTTAGGTGGGGTATATTCCTACAATGAGCAGTTCTTC. This sequence encodes CASSLGGVYSYNEQFF.

The genes are TRBV5-6 and TRBJ1-2, with unresolved D. This CDR3 spans 14 amino acids. V lost 4 bases and J lost 7, with 17 bases in between. The germline gives CDR1 SGHDT, CDR2 YYEEEE. The CDR3 sequence: CASSADPRRLGYTF. The CDR3 DNA reads as TGTGCCAGCAGCGCGGATCCACGAAGGCTTGGCTACACCTTC.

This clonotype was counted at least ten times. The V call is TRBV7-2, the J call TRBJ1-2; unclear D gene. Germline CDR1 SGHTA, CDR2 FQGNSA. V was clipped by 0 bases and J by 1 base, with 12 bases between them. The CDR3 is made up of 16 amino acids. The CDR3 nucleotides read TGTGCCAGCAGCTTAGCGAGTAAAGCAAGTAACTATGGCTACACCTTC. It yields the protein CASSLASKASNYGYTF.

The rearrangement joins TRBV20-1 to TRBJ1-1; 9 nucleotides line up with TRBD1. The CDR3 is 16 amino acids. The germline V gene has CDR1 DFQATT and CDR2 SNEGSKA (reference sequence). V lost 5 bases and J lost 3; bases outside the gene matches: 13. CDR3 in DNA: TGCAGTGCTTTGGGGGGGACAGGGTCTTGGGACACTGAAGCTTTCTTT. This codes for CSALGGTGSWDTEAFF.

This clonotype was detected a few times. The rearrangement uses TRBV6-6 and TRBJ2-2; the match to TRBD2 covers 8 bases. V was pared by 0 bases and J by 4 bases, with 7 bases of the junction left unmatched. From germline, CDR1 is MNHNY and CDR2 SVGAGI (reference sequence). This CDR3 has 17 amino acids. This CDR3 is CASSYSTSGSGTGELFF. In nucleotides, the CDR3 is TGTGCCAGCAGTTACTCGACAAGCGGGAGCGGCACCGGGGAGCTGTTTTTT.

At least ten counts were recorded for this clonotype. The CDR3 coding sequence is TGTGCCACCTTGCCCTGGGGACAGGCGAACTCTGGGGCCAACGTCCTGACTTTC. Encoded protein: CATLPWGQANSGANVLTF. The J gene is TRBJ2-6, the V gene TRBV11-1; 8 positions match TRBD1. This CDR3 has 18 amino acids. Trimming removed 10 bases from V and 0 bases from J; junction bases left unmatched: 14. Looked up from germline, CDR1 is SGHAT and CDR2 is FQDESV (reference sequence).

This clonotype was detected many times. The rearrangement joins TRBV5-1 to TRBJ2-5; tentatively, D is TRBD2 (5 bases). Germline lookup yields CDR1 SGHRS and CDR2 YFSETQ. This CDR3 is built from 16 residues. Trimming took 4 bases from V and 0 from J, leaving 16 bases between them. The CDR3 sequence is CASSAREGAYQETQYF. The CDR3 region has the DNA TGCGCCAGCAGCGCCCGGGAAGGCGCGTACCAAGAGACCCAGTACTTC.

The chain carries TRBV6-4 and TRBJ2-1, with 8 bases that match TRBD1. V shed 6 bases and J 8 bases; nucleotides not matched to a gene: 3. Germline loops: CDR1 MRHNA, CDR2 SNTAGT. The CDR3 covers 12 residues. The DNA for the CDR3 is TGTGCCAGCAGCCTGACAGGGGATGAGCAGTTCTTC. Translated, it gives CASSLTGDEQFF.

The table lists this clonotype with a few counts. The gene calls are TRBV6-2 or TRBV6-3 and TRBJ2-5, with 7 bases lining up with TRBD1. CDR1 MNHEY and CDR2 SVGEGT come from the germline V gene. V trimming: 6 bases; J trimming: 5 bases; junction bases outside the gene matches: 6. The CDR3 runs to 13 residues. CDR3 protein: CASRLQGPETQYF. DNA of the CDR3: TGTGCCAGCAGACTACAGGGGCCGGAGACCCAGTACTTC.

This clonotype was detected ten times or more. The gene calls are TRBV5-6 and TRBJ1-2, with 11 bases fitting TRBD1. Trimming cost V 6 bases and J 6 bases; bases outside gene matches: 16. The CDR3 has 17 residues. Germline values: CDR1 SGHDT, CDR2 YYEEEE. CDR3 sequence (DNA): TGTGCCAGCACCCAGGGGTGGGACAGGGGGATCTACGATGGCTACACCTTC. As protein: CASTQGWDRGIYDGYTF.

Ten or more counts support this clonotype. The V and J genes are TRBV19 and TRBJ1-2, with D possibly being TRBD1 (5 bases). Per germline, CDR1 LNHDA and CDR2 SQIVND (reference sequence). The CDR3 consists of 15 residues. Trimming left V 7 bases short and J 4 bases short, with 19 bases between. The DNA for the CDR3 is TGTGCCAGTATCCTTCAGGCCCAGGGAACCTATGGCTACACCTTC. Translating it yields CASILQAQGTYGYTF.

This clonotype has at least ten counts. J is TRBJ2-3 and V is TRBV7-3, with TRBD2 matching 10 bases. Germline trimming cut 6 bases from V and 2 bases from J; bases unmatched to any gene: 5. Germline V gene lookup returns CDR1 SGHTA and CDR2 FQGTGA. This CDR3 spans 15 amino acids. In nucleotides, the CDR3 is TGTGCCAGCAGTCTAGCGGGAGCAATCACAGATACGCAGTATTTT. Encoded protein: CASSLAGAITDTQYF. The full variable domain, with the rest looked up from reference TRBV7-3 and TRBJ2-3, is GAGVSQTPSNKVTEKGKYVELRCDPISGHTALYWYRQSLGQGPEFLIYFQGTGAADDSGLPNDRFFAVRPEGSVSTLKIQRTERGDSAVYLCASSLAGAITDTQYFGPGTRLTVL.

This clonotype was seen many times. The rearrangement links TRBV7-2 to TRBJ2-5; 11 bases match TRBD2. V lost 4 bases, J lost 7 bases, and 11 bases stayed unmatched. The CDR3 is 16 amino acids. CDR1 is SGHTA, CDR2 FQGNSA, per germline. CDR3 loop: CASSSGASGGRGTQYF. CDR3 bases: TGTGCCAGCAGCTCAGGGGCTAGCGGGGGGCGGGGGACCCAGTACTTC.

The chain carries TRBV9 and TRBJ2-1; weak D call: TRBD2 (7 bases). This CDR3 has 16 residues. Germline-derived CDR1 and CDR2 are SGDLS and YYNGEE. Trimming left V 3 bases short and J 10 bases short, with 23 bases between. Here the CDR3 reads CASSALGGGAREEQFF. Here the CDR3 DNA reads TGTGCCAGCAGCGCCCTGGGAGGGGGGGCCCGGGAGGAGCAGTTCTTC.

The sample holds many counts of this clonotype. This chain's CDR3 is CASSARGHGQTQYF. The CDR3 DNA follows: TGTGCCAGCAGCGCTAGAGGTCATGGGCAGACCCAGTACTTC. The V and J genes are TRBV7-2 and TRBJ2-5; D is unclear. The germline V gene has CDR1 SGHTA and CDR2 FQGNSA. The CDR3 has 14 amino acids. The V gene lost 5 bases and the J gene lost 6 bases, with 16 bases spanning the gap.

This clonotype was counted a few times. The chain uses TRBV20-1 and TRBJ2-1, with D maybe TRBD2 (6 bases). This CDR3 contains 15 residues. V gave up 2 bases and J gave up 5 bases, with 16 bases separating them. CDR1 and CDR2 from the germline V gene are DFQATT and SNEGSKA (reference sequence). This chain's CDR3 is CSARTLRLENNEQFF. CDR3 nucleotides: TGCAGTGCTAGAACGTTGCGACTAGAGAACAATGAGCAGTTCTTC.

V usage is TRBV19 and J usage is TRBJ1-5, with D perhaps TRBD1 (5 bases). Germline V gives CDR1 LNHDA, CDR2 SQIVND (reference sequence). With 5 bases removed from V and 3 bases from J, the gap between germline ends came to 8 bases. CDR3 size: 13 residues. The CDR3 here is CASSRGDNQPQHF. CDR3 nucleotides: TGTGCCAGTAGTCGAGGGGACAATCAGCCCCAGCATTTT.

This clonotype came up a few times. The chain combines TRBV7-9 with TRBJ2-1; 12 nucleotides line up with TRBD2. The CDR3 spans 17 residues. Trimming took 0 bases from V and 7 from J; bases not matched to a gene: 7. Looked up from germline, CDR1 is SEHNR and CDR2 is FQNEAQ (reference sequence). The chain's CDR3 is CASSLARTSGTGNEQFF. CDR3 DNA: TGTGCCAGCAGCTTAGCACGGACTAGCGGGACAGGAAATGAGCAGTTCTTC.

This rearrangement joins TRBV15 to TRBJ2-5, with D maybe TRBD1 (6 bases). CDR1 and CDR2 from the germline V gene are LNHNV and YYDKDF (reference sequence). Trimming took off 4 bases at V and 4 bases at J, with 16 bases between the two ends. CDR3 length: 15 amino acids. CDR3 DNA: TGTGCCACCAGCACGTCGCGGGCAGGGGTAGAGACCCAGTACTTC. This translates into CATSTSRAGVETQYF.

Only a few counts were recorded for this clonotype. The chain employs TRBV19 and TRBJ1-1; 7 bases are a match to TRBD1. This CDR3 comprises 15 residues. V lost 4 bases and J lost 4; bases outside the gene matches: 9. Germline CDR1 LNHDA, CDR2 SQIVND (reference sequence). The CDR3 loop is CASSRAGGGGTEAFF. The DNA of the CDR3 is TGTGCCAGTAGTAGGGCAGGGGGAGGTGGCACTGAAGCTTTCTTT. The complete variable domain, with remaining parts taken from reference TRBV19 and TRBJ1-1, reads DGGITQSPKYLFRKEGQNVTLSCEQNLNHDAMYWYRQDPGQGLRLIYYSQIVNDFQKGDIAEGYSVSREKKESFPLTVTSAQKNPTAFYLCASSRAGGGGTEAFFGQGTRLTVV.

This chain joins TRBV28 and TRBJ2-2; 9 bases line up with TRBD1. Germline CDR1 reads MDHEN; CDR2 reads SYDVKM. This CDR3 contains 16 residues. The V and J ends lost 5 bases and 1 base, in that order; junction bases with no gene match: 5. CDR3 in DNA: TGTGCCAGCAGTCTCCGGGACAGGGAGAACACCGGGGAGCTGTTTTTT. Residues: CASSLRDRENTGELFF.

This clonotype was observed many times. The chain uses TRBV7-9 and TRBJ1-1; 7 bases fit TRBD1. The CDR3 totals 13 residues. Looked up from germline, CDR1 is SEHNR and CDR2 is FQNEAQ (reference sequence). V trimming: 4 bases; J trimming: 11 bases; junction bases outside the gene matches: 10. For the CDR3, the DNA is TGTGCCAGCAGCTCCGACAGGGCTCTCGAGGCTTTCTTT. Protein sequence: CASSSDRALEAFF.

This clonotype is deemed medium-sized. The genes are TRBV7-2 and TRBJ2-7; 8 bases align to TRBD1. CDR3 length: 14 residues. V shed 1 base and J 3 bases; nucleotides not matched to a gene: 2. Germline V gene sequence: CDR1 SGHTA, CDR2 FQGNSA. DNA of the CDR3: TGTGCCAGCAGCTTAGGGGGACAGGTCTACGAGCAGTACTTC. Amino acids: CASSLGGQVYEQYF.